These T cell receptor beta chains were read from a single sample in a study of OX40 agonist ivuxolimab in advanced cancers. The table came from immunoSEQ multiplex PCR; TCRdb's copy has only in-frame clones and leaves some out. The sample records over 150,000 clones, 85% to 95% being singletons. Sequenced material: CD4+ or CD8+ T cells sorted from blood, taken in a trial of the OX40 agonist ivuxolimab. These receptors originate from an adult with an advanced solid tumor such as melanoma, head and neck, liver or kidney cancer. CDR3s include the opening cysteine and the closing phenylalanine or tryptophan. The D gene is left open where the match is weak. Where a row states a size, it is once, few, many or the class of an expanded clone; other rows omit it.

>-|-|15|TRBJ1-2|TRBV27
TGTGCCAGCAGTTTAATTCCGGAAGGGAACTATGGCTACACCTTC
CASSLIPEGNYGYTF
>-|-|16|TRBJ2-3|TRBV4-2
TGTGCCAGCAGCCACCCCGAGAGGCTCCTCACAGATACGCAGTATTTT
CASSHPERLLTDTQYF
>TRBD1|-|17|TRBJ1-4|TRBV25-1
TGTGCCAGCAGTGAGGGGGGCAGGGGGCCCGATGGGGAAAAACTGTTTTTT
CASSEGGRGPDGEKLFF
>-|-|12|TRBJ2-1|TRBV7-2
TGTGCCAGCAGCTTAAGGCGTCTTGAGCAGTTCTTC
CASSLRRLEQFF
>-|-|14|TRBJ2-7|TRBV4-1
TGCGCCAGCAGCCTGGAGCGGCCGCCGGGCGAGCAGTACTTC
CASSLERPPGEQYF
>-|-|13|TRBJ1-4|TRBV5-6
TGTGCCAGCAGCCTTGAGCGGGGCGGAAAACTGTTTTTT
CASSLERGGKLFF
>TRBD1|-|15|TRBJ1-2|TRBV7-2
TGTGCCAGCAGCCCCCGGGACAGGGGAGGCTATGGCTACACCTTC
CASSPRDRGGYGYTF
>-|-|18|TRBJ1-5|TRBV23-1
TGCGCCAGCAGAGAGCCAGGGTTTTGTGCTTTCGCCTATCAGCCCCAGCATTTT
CASREPGFCAFAYQPQHF
>TRBD2|-|14|TRBJ2-7|TRBV7-9
TGTGCCAGCAGCCGATTCGGGACTAGCTACGAGCAGTACTTC
CASSRFGTSYEQYF
>TRBD1|-|16|TRBJ1-4|TRBV11-2
TGTGCCAGCAGCTTCGGGACAGGGGGGCCAAATGAAAAACTGTTTTTT
CASSFGTGGPNEKLFF
>-|-|12|TRBJ1-1|TRBV28
TGTGCCGGACGGAGTCGGAGAACTGAAGCTTTCTTT
CAGRSRRTEAFF
>-|few|15|TRBJ1-1|TRBV18
TGTGCCAGCTCACCACCGAGTCTCGGGGAGACTGAAGCTTTCTTT
CASSPPSLGETEAFF
>-|-|13|TRBJ2-1|TRBV28
TGTGCCAGCAGTTTCCGGGCCCAGGGTGAGCAGTTCTTC
CASSFRAQGEQFF
>-|-|12|TRBJ2-3|TRBV19
TGTGCCAGTAGTATAGTACGGGAGTTGTTGTATTTT
CASSIVRELLYF
>-|-|14|TRBJ1-2|TRBV4-3
TGCGCCAGCAGCCAAGGGGCCCTCGACTATGGCTACACCTTC
CASSQGALDYGYTF